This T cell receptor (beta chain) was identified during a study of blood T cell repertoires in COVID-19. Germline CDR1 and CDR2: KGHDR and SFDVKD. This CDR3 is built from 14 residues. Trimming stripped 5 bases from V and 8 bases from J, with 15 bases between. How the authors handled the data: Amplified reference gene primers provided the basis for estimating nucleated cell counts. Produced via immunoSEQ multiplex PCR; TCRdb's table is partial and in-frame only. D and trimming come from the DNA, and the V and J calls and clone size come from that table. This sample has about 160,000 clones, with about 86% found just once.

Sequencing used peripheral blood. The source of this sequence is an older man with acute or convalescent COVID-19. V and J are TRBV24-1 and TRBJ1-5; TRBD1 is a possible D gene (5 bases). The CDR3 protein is CATSAGRDIEPQHF. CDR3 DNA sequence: TGTGCCACCAGTGCGGGCAGGGATATAGAGCCCCAGCATTTT.